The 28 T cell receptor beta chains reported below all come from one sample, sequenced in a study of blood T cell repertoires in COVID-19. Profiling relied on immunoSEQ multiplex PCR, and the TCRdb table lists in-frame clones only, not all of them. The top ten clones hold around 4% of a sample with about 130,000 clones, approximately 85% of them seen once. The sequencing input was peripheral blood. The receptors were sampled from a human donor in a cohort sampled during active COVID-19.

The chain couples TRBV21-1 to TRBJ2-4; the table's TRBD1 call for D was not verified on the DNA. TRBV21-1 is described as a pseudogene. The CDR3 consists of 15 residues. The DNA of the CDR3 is TGTGCCAGCAGTTACACCGGGACAGGAGCGTACATTCAGTACTTC. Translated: CASSYTGTGAYIQYF.

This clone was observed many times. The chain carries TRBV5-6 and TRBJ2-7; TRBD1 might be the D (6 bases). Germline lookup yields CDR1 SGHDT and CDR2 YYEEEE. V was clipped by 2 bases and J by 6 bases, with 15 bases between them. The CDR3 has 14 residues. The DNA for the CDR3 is TGTGCCAGCAGCTTTACAGGGAGCGAAGGCGAGCAGTACTTC. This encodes CASSFTGSEGEQYF.

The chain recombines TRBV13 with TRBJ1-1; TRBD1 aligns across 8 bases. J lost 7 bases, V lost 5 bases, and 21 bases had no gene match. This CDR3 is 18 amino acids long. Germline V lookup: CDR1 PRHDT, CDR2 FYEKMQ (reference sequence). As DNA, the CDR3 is TGTGCCAGCAGCGATACAACGCCGGACAGGGACACTTGGGGTGAAGCTTTCTTT. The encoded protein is CASSDTTPDRDTWGEAFF.

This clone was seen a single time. For the CDR3, the DNA is TGTGCCAGCAGCCTCGATAGCGGTCTGGGGGAGCAGTACTTC. It specifies CASSLDSGLGEQYF. The V gene is TRBV7-6, the J gene TRBJ2-7, with D possibly being TRBD2 (6 bases). Germline V lookup: CDR1 SGHVS, CDR2 FNYEAQ. CDR3 length: 14 amino acids. The V end lost 5 bases, the J end lost 7 bases, and 18 bases lay between the germline ends. The whole variable domain, remainder taken from reference TRBV7-6 and TRBJ2-7, is GAGVSQSPRYKVTKRGQDVALRCDPISGHVSLYWYRQALGQGPEFLTYFNYEAQQDKSGLPNDRFSAERPEGSISTLTIQRTEQRDSAMYRCASSLDSGLGEQYFGPGTRLTVT.

CDR3 nucleotide sequence: TGCGCCAGCAGCCACGATATTAGCGGGGGGCAGAAGGTAACCCAGTACTTC. It is translated as CASSHDISGGQKVTQYF. This chain connects TRBV4-1 to TRBJ2-5; the match to TRBD2 covers 10 bases. V was pared by 3 bases and J by 8 bases, with 15 bases of the junction left unmatched. Germline CDR1 reads MGHRA; CDR2 reads YSYEKL. The CDR3 sequence is 17 residues long.

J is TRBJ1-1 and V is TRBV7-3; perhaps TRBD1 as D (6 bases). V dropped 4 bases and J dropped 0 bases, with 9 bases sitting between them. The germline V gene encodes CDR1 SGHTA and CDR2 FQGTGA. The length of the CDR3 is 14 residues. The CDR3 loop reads CASSSGTLNTEAFF. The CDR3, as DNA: TGTGCCAGCAGCTCCGGGACATTGAACACTGAAGCTTTCTTT.

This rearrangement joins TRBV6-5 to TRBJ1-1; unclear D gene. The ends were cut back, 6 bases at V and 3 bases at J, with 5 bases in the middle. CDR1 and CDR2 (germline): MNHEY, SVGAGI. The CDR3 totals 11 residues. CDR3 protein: CASRAYTEAFF. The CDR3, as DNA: TGTGCCAGCAGGGCCTACACTGAAGCTTTCTTT.

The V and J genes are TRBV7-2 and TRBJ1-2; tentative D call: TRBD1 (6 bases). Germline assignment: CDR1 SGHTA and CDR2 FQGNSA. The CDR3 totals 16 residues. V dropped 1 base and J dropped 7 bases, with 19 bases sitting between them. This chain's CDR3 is CASSLEIAGVGGGYTF. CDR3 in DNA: TGTGCCAGCAGCTTAGAGATTGCAGGGGTAGGAGGTGGCTACACCTTC.

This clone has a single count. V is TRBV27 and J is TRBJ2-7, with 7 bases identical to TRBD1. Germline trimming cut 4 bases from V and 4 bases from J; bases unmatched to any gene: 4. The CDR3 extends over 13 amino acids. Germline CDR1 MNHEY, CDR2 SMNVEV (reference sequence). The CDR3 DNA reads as TGTGCCAGCAGTTGGGGACAGTTATACGAGCAGTACTTC. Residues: CASSWGQLYEQYF.

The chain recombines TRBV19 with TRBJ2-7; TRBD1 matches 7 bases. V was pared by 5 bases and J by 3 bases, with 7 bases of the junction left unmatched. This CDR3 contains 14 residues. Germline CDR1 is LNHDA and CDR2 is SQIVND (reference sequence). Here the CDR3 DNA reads TGTGCCAGTAGTCCCCGGGACAGCTACTACGAGCAGTACTTC. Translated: CASSPRDSYYEQYF.

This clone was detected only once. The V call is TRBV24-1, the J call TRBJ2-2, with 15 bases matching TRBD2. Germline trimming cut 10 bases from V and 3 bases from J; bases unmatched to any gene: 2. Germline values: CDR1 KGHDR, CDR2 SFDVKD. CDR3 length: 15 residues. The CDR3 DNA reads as TGTGCCACGGGACTAGCGGGAGGAGACACCGGGGAGCTGTTTTTT. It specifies CATGLAGGDTGELFF.

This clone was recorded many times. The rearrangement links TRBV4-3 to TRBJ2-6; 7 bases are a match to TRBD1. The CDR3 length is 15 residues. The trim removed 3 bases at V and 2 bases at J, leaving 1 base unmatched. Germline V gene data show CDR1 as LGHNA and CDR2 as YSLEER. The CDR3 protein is CASSQTGTGANVLTF. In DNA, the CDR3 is TGCGCCAGCAGCCAGACAGGGACTGGGGCCAACGTCCTGACTTTC.

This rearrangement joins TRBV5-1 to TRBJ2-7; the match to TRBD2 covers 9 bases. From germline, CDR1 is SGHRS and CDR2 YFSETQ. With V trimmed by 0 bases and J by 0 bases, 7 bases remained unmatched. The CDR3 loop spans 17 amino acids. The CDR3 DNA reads TGCGCCAGCAGCTTGGCCGACGGCGGGGGGGCCTCCTACGAGCAGTACTTC. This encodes CASSLADGGGASYEQYF.

As DNA, the CDR3 is TGTGCCAGCAGCAGTACAGGACAGGGGAACACTGAAGCTTTCTTT. Translation gives CASSSTGQGNTEAFF. The gene calls are TRBV5-6 and TRBJ1-1; 8 bases match TRBD1. Trimming took 4 bases from V and 1 from J; bases not matched to a gene: 6. The CDR3 spans 15 residues. Per germline, CDR1 SGHDT and CDR2 YYEEEE. Supplemented by reference TRBV5-6 and TRBJ1-1, the full variable domain reads DAGVTQSPTHLIKTRGQQVTLRCSPKSGHDTVSWYQQALGQGPQFIFQYYEEEERQRGNFPDRFSGHQFPNYSSELNVNALLLGDSALYLCASSSTGQGNTEAFFGQGTRLTVV.

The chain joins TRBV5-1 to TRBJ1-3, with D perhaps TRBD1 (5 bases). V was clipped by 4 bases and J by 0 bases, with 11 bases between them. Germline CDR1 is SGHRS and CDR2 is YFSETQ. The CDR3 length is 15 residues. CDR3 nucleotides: TGCGCCAGCAGCGAACAGGTTCTCTCTGGAAACACCATATATTTT. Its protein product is CASSEQVLSGNTIYF. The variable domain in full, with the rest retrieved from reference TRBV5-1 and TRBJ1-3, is KAGVTQTPRYLIKTRGQQVTLSCSPISGHRSVSWYQQTPGQGLQFLFEYFSETQRNKGNFPGRFSGRQFSNSRSEMNVSTLELGDSALYLCASSEQVLSGNTIYFGEGSWLTVV.

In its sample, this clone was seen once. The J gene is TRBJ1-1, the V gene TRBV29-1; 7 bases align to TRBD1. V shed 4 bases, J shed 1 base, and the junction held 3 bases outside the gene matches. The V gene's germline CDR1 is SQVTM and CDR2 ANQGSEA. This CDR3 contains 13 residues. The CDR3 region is CSVGAGGNTEAFF. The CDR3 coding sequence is TGCAGCGTTGGGGCAGGGGGGAACACTGAAGCTTTCTTT.

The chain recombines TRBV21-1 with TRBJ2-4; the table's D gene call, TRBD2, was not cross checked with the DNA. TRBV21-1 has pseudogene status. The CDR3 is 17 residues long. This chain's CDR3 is CASSKGTSVGAKNIQYF. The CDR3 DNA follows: TGTGCCAGCAGCAAAGGGACTAGCGTGGGAGCCAAAAACATTCAGTACTTC.

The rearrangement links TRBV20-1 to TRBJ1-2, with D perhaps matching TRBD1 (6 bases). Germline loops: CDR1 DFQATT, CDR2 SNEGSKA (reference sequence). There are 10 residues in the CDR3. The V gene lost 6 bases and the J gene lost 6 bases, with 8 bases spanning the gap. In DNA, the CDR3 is TGCAGTGCCAGGGGAAATGGCTACACCTTC. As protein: CSARGNGYTF.

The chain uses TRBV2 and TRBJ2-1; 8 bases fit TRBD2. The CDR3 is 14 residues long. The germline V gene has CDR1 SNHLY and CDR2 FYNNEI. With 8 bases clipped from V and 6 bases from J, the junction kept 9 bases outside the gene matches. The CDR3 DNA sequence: TGTGCCAGCTCCTCAGCGGGAGAGGGCAATGAGCAGTTCTTC. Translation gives CASSSAGEGNEQFF. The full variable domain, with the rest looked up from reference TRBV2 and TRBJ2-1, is EPEVTQTPSHQVTQMGQEVILRCVPISNHLYFYWYRQILGQKVEFLVSFYNNEISEKSEIFDDQFSVERPDGSNFTLKIRSTKLEDSAMYFCASSSAGEGNEQFFGPGTRLTVL.

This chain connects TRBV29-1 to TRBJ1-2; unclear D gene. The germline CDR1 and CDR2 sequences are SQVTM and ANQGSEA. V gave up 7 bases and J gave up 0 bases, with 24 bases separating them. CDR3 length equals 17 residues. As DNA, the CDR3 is TGCAGCGCCCAGAAGGAGGGTTTTGGTCGGGCTAACTATGGCTACACCTTC. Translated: CSAQKEGFGRANYGYTF.

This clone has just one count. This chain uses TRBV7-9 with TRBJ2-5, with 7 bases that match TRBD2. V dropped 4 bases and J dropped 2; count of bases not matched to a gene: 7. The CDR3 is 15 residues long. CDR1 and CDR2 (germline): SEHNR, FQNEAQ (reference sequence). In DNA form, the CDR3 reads TGTGCCAGCAGCTGGGAAGCGGGACGGCAAGAGACCCAGTACTTC. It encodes CASSWEAGRQETQYF.

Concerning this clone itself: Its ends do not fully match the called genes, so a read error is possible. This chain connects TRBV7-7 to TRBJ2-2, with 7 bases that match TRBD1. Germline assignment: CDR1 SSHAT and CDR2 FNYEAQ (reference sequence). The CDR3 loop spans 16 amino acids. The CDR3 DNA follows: TGTGCTAGCAGCTTAGCCGGGACAGTGAACACCGGGGAGCTGTTTTTT. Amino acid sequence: CASSLAGTVNTGELFF.

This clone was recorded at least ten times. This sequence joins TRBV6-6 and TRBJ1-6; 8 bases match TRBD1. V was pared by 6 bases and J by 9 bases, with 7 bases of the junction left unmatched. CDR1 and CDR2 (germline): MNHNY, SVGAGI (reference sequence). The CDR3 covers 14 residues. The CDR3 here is CASSFDRGGSPLHF. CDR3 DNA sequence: TGTGCCAGCAGCTTTGACAGGGGAGGTTCACCCCTCCACTTT.

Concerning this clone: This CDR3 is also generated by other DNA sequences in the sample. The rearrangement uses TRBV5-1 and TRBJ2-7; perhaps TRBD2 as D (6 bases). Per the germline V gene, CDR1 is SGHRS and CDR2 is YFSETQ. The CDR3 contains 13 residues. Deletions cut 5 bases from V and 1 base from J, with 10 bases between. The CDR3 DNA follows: TGCGCCAGCAGTGCGGGGCGTTCCTACGAGCAGTACTTC. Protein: CASSAGRSYEQYF. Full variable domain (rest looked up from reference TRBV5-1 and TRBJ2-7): KAGVTQTPRYLIKTRGQQVTLSCSPISGHRSVSWYQQTPGQGLQFLFEYFSETQRNKGNFPGRFSGRQFSNSRSEMNVSTLELGDSALYLCASSAGRSYEQYFGPGTRLTVT.

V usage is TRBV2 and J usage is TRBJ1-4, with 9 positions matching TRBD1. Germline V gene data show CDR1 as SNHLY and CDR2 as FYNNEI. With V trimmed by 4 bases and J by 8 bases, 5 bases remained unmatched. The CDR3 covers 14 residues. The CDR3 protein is CASSGTGGREKLFF. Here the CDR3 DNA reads TGTGCCAGCAGTGGAACAGGGGGCCGGGAAAAACTGTTTTTT.

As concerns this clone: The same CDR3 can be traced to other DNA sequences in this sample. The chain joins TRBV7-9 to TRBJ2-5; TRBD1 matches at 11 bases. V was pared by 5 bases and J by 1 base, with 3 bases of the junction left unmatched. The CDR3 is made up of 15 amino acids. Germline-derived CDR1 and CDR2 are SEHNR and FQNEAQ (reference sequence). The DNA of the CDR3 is TGTGCCAGCAGCGCGGACAGGGGGCGCCAAGAGACCCAGTACTTC. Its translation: CASSADRGRQETQYF.

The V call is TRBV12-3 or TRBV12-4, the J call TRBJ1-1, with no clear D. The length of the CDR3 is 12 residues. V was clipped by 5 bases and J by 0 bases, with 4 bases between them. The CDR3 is CASSPMNTEAFF. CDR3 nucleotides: TGTGCCAGCAGTCCCATGAACACTGAAGCTTTCTTT.

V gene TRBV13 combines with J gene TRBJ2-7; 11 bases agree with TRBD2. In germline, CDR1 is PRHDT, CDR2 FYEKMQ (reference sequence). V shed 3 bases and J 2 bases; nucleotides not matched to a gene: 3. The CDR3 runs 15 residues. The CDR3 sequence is CASSFTSGRTYEQYV. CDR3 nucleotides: TGTGCCAGCAGCTTTACTAGCGGGAGAACCTACGAGCAGTACGTC.